The 9 T cell receptor beta chains given below trace back to one sample, sequenced in a study of identical twins. TCRdb re-derived calls from the 5' RACE reads in MiXCR, one entry per CDR3 protein. The sample has some 230,000 distinct CDR3 sequences; around 6.5% are singletons. This same sample was also taken into another study, of T cells expressing NK-cell markers.

The specimen sequenced was CD8+ T cells sorted from blood. The receptors come from a woman aged 18-29 years in good health.

A few counts support this clonotype. The genes are TRBV7-8 and TRBJ2-7, with D perhaps assigned TRBD1 or TRBD2 (5 bases each). Trimming stripped 8 bases from V and 0 bases from J, with 8 bases between. This CDR3 has 12 residues. Germline-derived CDR1 and CDR2 are SGHVS and FQNEAQ. CDR3 nucleotides: TGTGCCAGCGGGGGTTTCTCCTACGAGCAGTACTTC. Translated, it gives CASGGFSYEQYF. The variable domain in full, with the rest retrieved from reference TRBV7-8 and TRBJ2-7, is GAGVSQSPRYKVAKRGQDVALRCDPISGHVSLFWYQQALGQGPEFLTYFQNEAQLDKSGLPSDRFFAERPEGSVSTLKIQRTQQEDSAVYLCASGGFSYEQYFGPGTRLTVT.

The V and J genes are TRBV19 and TRBJ2-6; no clear D. CDR1 is LNHDA and CDR2 is SQIVND in the germline V gene (reference sequence). This CDR3 comprises 19 residues. The ends were cut back, 3 bases at V and 1 base at J, with 19 bases in the middle. The CDR3, as DNA: TGTGCCAGTAGTATCTCCAGCCTTCCTCCTTATTCTGGGGCCAACGTCCTGACTTTC. Residues: CASSISSLPPYSGANVLTF.

This clonotype was recorded many times. V usage is TRBV20-1 and J usage is TRBJ2-7; D is uncertain. The CDR3 has 14 amino acids. Germline CDR1 is DFQATT and CDR2 is SNEGSKA (reference sequence). The germline V and J ends were trimmed by 0 bases and 2 bases, with 11 bases remaining between them. The CDR3 bases are TGCAGTGCTAGAGATCCACGCTCTCCCTACGAGCAGTACTTC. Encoded protein: CSARDPRSPYEQYF.

This clonotype occurred many times. The chain carries TRBV12-3 or TRBV12-4 and TRBJ2-1; 11 bases match TRBD2. The V gene end was trimmed by 5 bases and the J gene end by 2 bases; junction bases not matched to a gene: 5. The CDR3 runs to 16 residues. Written as DNA, the CDR3 is TGTGCCAGCAGTCTAGGGACTAGCGGAACCTACAATGAGCAGTTCTTC. Translated: CASSLGTSGTYNEQFF.

This clonotype has a count of ten or more. The chain has TRBV24-1 and TRBJ1-1, with D perhaps TRBD1 (6 bases). From germline, CDR1 is KGHDR and CDR2 SFDVKD. This CDR3 comprises 13 residues. V lost 6 bases and J lost 6, with 13 bases in between. The CDR3 spells CATSKSGEPEAFF. The CDR3 DNA reads as TGTGCCACCAGTAAGTCAGGGGAGCCTGAAGCTTTCTTT.

V and J are TRBV28 and TRBJ1-5; tentative D call: TRBD1 (5 bases). The CDR3 extends over 14 amino acids. Trimming pared 7 bases from V and 9 bases from J, leaving 19 bases between. In germline, CDR1 is MDHEN, CDR2 SYDVKM. This CDR3 is CASTRIRANMPQHF. CDR3 nucleotides: TGTGCCAGCACCCGGATCAGGGCAAACATGCCCCAGCATTTT.

This clonotype was observed once. The chain uses TRBV11-3 and TRBJ2-1; TRBD1 matches 7 bases. The CDR3 is 15 amino acids. Germline assignment: CDR1 SGHNT and CDR2 YENEEA. V lost 6 bases and J lost 7; bases outside the gene matches: 12. CDR3: CASSPTMTGLNEQFF. The CDR3 bases are TGTGCCAGCAGTCCAACCATGACAGGGTTAAATGAGCAGTTCTTC. The full variable domain, with the rest looked up from reference TRBV11-3 and TRBJ2-1, is EAGVVQSPRYKIIEKKQPVAFWCNPISGHNTLYWYLQNLGQGPELLIRYENEEAVDDSQLPKDRFSAERLKGVDSTLKIQPAELGDSAVYLCASSPTMTGLNEQFFGPGTRLTVL.

The V gene is TRBV20-1, the J gene TRBJ2-7, with 9 bases identical to TRBD2. This CDR3 region has 16 residues. The ends lost 7 bases at V and 3 bases at J; junction bases unmatched: 16. CDR1 and CDR2 from the germline V gene are DFQATT and SNEGSKA (reference sequence). CDR3 nucleotide sequence: TGCAGTGTCCGAGACTTCCTAGCGGGGACCTTCTACGAGCAGTACTTC. Amino acids: CSVRDFLAGTFYEQYF.

This rearrangement joins TRBV9 to TRBJ2-7, with D possibly being TRBD2 (6 bases). This CDR3 is built from 16 residues. With 0 bases removed from V and 0 bases from J, the gap between germline ends came to 13 bases. Per germline, CDR1 SGDLS and CDR2 YYNGEE. The CDR3 DNA is TGTGCCAGCAGCGTAGATGAGCGGGCCTTCTCCTACGAGCAGTACTTC. Amino acid sequence: CASSVDERAFSYEQYF.